The 24 T cell receptor beta chains below were found in one sample sequenced in a study of T cell responses to AZD1222 COVID-19 vaccine. The protocol was immunoSEQ multiplex PCR, while the TCRdb copy is restricted to in-frame clones and leaves out a portion. The repertoire includes approximately 82,000 clones, around 84% of them detected once, and 10% to 15% sits in the top ten. The material was peripheral blood, obtained on day 0 of AZD1222 vaccination. These receptors originate from an adult in good health.

The genes are TRBV24-1 and TRBJ2-5, with TRBD2 matching over 9 bases. J lost 2 bases, V lost 5 bases, and 8 bases had no gene match. CDR1 and CDR2 (germline): KGHDR, SFDVKD. CDR3 size: 16 residues. DNA for the CDR3: TGTGCCACCAGTGGGGGTCCGGGACTAGCACAAGAGACCCAGTACTTC. Encoded protein: CATSGGPGLAQETQYF.

The chain is built from TRBV6-5 and TRBJ1-3, with D unclear. This CDR3 comprises 14 residues. CDR1 is MNHEY and CDR2 is SVGAGI in the germline V gene. Trimming took off 5 bases at V and 0 bases at J, with 8 bases between the two ends. CDR3 DNA sequence: TGTGCCAGCAGTCCCCAGATCTCTGGAAACACCATATATTTT. Translated: CASSPQISGNTIYF.

The chain uses TRBV5-1 and TRBJ1-2; D is unclear. The CDR3 spans 12 residues. V lost 0 bases and J lost 6, with 6 bases in between. Germline CDR1 is SGHRS and CDR2 is YFSETQ. CDR3 DNA: TGCGCCAGCAGCTTGGCCGGGGATGGCTACACCTTC. This codes for CASSLAGDGYTF.

This chain joins TRBV18 and TRBJ2-7; possible D gene TRBD2, 7 bases. Germline V gene lookup returns CDR1 KGHSH and CDR2 LQKENI. With 3 bases removed from V and 7 bases from J, the gap between germline ends came to 10 bases. CDR3 length equals 12 residues. The CDR3 sequence: CASSPKGGEQYF. Here the CDR3 DNA reads TGTGCCAGCTCACCCAAGGGGGGGGAGCAGTACTTC.

This chain links TRBV6-5 with TRBJ1-5; 7 bases match TRBD1. Germline CDR1 reads MNHEY; CDR2 reads SVGAGI. V shed 5 bases, J shed 5 bases, and the junction held 3 bases outside the gene matches. The CDR3 is 13 residues long. Here the CDR3 reads CASSLQGYQPQHF. The CDR3 DNA sequence: TGTGCCAGCAGTCTACAGGGGTATCAGCCCCAGCATTTT.

The rearrangement uses TRBV3-1 (or the pseudogene TRBV3-2) and TRBJ1-2; no reliable D call. The germline gives CDR1 LGHDT, CDR2 YNNKEL (reference sequence). The CDR3 has 12 residues. The V gene lost 3 bases and the J gene lost 5 bases, with 7 bases spanning the gap. CDR3: CASSHRGYGYTF. In DNA form, the CDR3 reads TGTGCCAGCAGCCATCGGGGTTATGGCTACACCTTC.

This clone appeared a single time. The CDR3 loop is CASSWTGRNNSPLHF. In DNA form, the CDR3 reads TGTGCCAGCAGCTGGACGGGGCGCAATAATTCACCCCTCCACTTT. The V call is TRBV7-2, the J call TRBJ1-6; D may be TRBD1 (5 bases). The CDR3 runs to 15 residues. Germline V CDR1 and CDR2: SGHTA, FQGNSA. V lost 4 bases, J lost 5 bases, and 12 bases lay in between.

CDR3 sequence: CASSFTRAQETQYF. The CDR3 DNA sequence: TGTGCCAGCAGCTTTACAAGGGCCCAAGAGACCCAGTACTTC. V gene TRBV11-1 combines with J gene TRBJ2-5; no definite D call. The germline V gene has CDR1 SGHAT and CDR2 FQDESV (reference sequence). The ends were cut back, 3 bases at V and 1 base at J, with 9 bases in the middle. The CDR3 totals 14 residues.

This chain connects TRBV6-1 to TRBJ2-7; D call uncertain. Between the trimmed V and J ends, which lost 0 bases and 2 bases, there was a span of 5 bases. This CDR3 has 13 amino acids. The germline V gene encodes CDR1 MNHNS and CDR2 SASEGT. The CDR3 sequence is CASSEAVTYEQYF. The CDR3 coding sequence is TGTGCCAGCAGTGAAGCGGTGACCTACGAGCAGTACTTC.

The chain employs TRBV18 and TRBJ1-5, with 7 bases identical to TRBD1. The germline V gene encodes CDR1 KGHSH and CDR2 LQKENI. J was trimmed by 5 bases and V by 6 bases; bases with no gene match: 4. This CDR3 is built from 13 residues. The CDR3 region has the DNA TGTGCCAGCTCGCCCAGGGGGGATCAGCCCCAGCATTTT. Translated, it gives CASSPRGDQPQHF.

This chain joins TRBV4-3 and TRBJ1-1; perhaps TRBD1 as D (5 bases). The V and J ends lost 0 bases and 6 bases respectively, with 11 bases between them. The CDR3 loop spans 14 amino acids. From germline, CDR1 is LGHNA and CDR2 YSLEER. CDR3 loop: CASSQDRGVAEAFF. The CDR3, as DNA: TGCGCCAGCAGCCAAGATCGGGGGGTGGCTGAAGCTTTCTTT.

The chain uses TRBV9 and TRBJ1-1; D is unclear. V was shortened by 2 bases and J by 7 bases, with 12 bases between the two germline ends. CDR3 length: 13 amino acids. Germline V gene lookup returns CDR1 SGDLS and CDR2 YYNGEE. DNA for the CDR3: TGTGCCAGCAGCGTTGGACCGGGTGGTGAAGCTTTCTTT. Residues: CASSVGPGGEAFF.

The CDR3 bases are TGTGCCAGCAGCTCAAAGAGGGACAGGCTGCAAGGCTACACCTTC. Its protein is CASSSKRDRLQGYTF. The chain carries TRBV7-3 and TRBJ1-2, with 8 bases aligning to TRBD1. The CDR3 covers 15 residues. After removal of 4 bases from V and 8 bases from J, the junction contained 12 bases not matched to a gene. In germline, CDR1 is SGHTA, CDR2 FQGTGA.

This clone came up once. The chain uses TRBV10-3 and TRBJ2-2, with D uncertain. V was cut by 2 bases and J by 7 bases, with 11 bases left in between. CDR1 is ENHRY and CDR2 is SYGVKD in the germline V gene. The length of the CDR3 is 14 residues. CDR3 sequence reads: CAISERAVDGELFF. The CDR3 DNA reads TGTGCCATCAGTGAGAGGGCGGTCGACGGGGAGCTGTTTTTT.

This clone was found once. This chain joins TRBV7-9 and TRBJ1-1; maybe TRBD1 (6 bases). Trimming stripped 5 bases from V and 1 base from J, with 11 bases between. The CDR3 loop spans 14 amino acids. The germline CDR1 and CDR2 sequences are SEHNR and FQNEAQ (reference sequence). Here the CDR3 reads CASSPPTGNTEAFF. CDR3 nucleotide sequence: TGTGCCAGCAGCCCCCCGACAGGGAACACTGAAGCTTTCTTT.

This chain uses TRBV3-1 (or the pseudogene TRBV3-2) with TRBJ2-1, with a possible D match to TRBD1 (6 bases). This CDR3 has 15 residues. The germline V gene encodes CDR1 LGHDT and CDR2 YNNKEL (reference sequence). V gave up 8 bases and J gave up 1 base, with 15 bases separating them. CDR3 protein: CASSRQESSYNEQFF. CDR3 bases: TGTGCCAGCTCAAGACAGGAGAGTTCCTACAATGAGCAGTTCTTC.

The gene calls are TRBV7-9 and TRBJ1-1; D is uncertain. Germline V lookup: CDR1 SEHNR, CDR2 FQNEAQ (reference sequence). This CDR3 contains 15 residues. The V end lost 5 bases, the J end lost 7 bases, and 20 bases lay between the germline ends. The CDR3 DNA reads as TGTGCCAGCAGCCCACCTTCTGGACGAGACGATGAAGCTTTCTTT. Its translation: CASSPPSGRDDEAFF. Supplemented by reference TRBV7-9 and TRBJ1-1, the full variable domain reads DTGVSQNPRHKITKRGQNVTFRCDPISEHNRLYWYRQTLGQGPEFLTYFQNEAQLEKSRLLSDRFSAERPKGSFSTLEIQRTEQGDSAMYLCASSPPSGRDDEAFFGQGTRLTVV.

The chain is built from TRBV11-2 and TRBJ2-7; D is undetermined. The V gene lost 5 bases and the J gene lost 4 bases, with 12 bases spanning the gap. CDR3 length: 13 amino acids. Germline assignment: CDR1 SGHAT and CDR2 FQNNGV. CDR3: CASSPHTEYEQYF. CDR3 coding DNA: TGTGCCAGCAGCCCCCATACAGAGTACGAGCAGTACTTC. Variable domain in full (rest from reference TRBV11-2 and TRBJ2-7): EAGVAQSPRYKIIEKRQSVAFWCNPISGHATLYWYQQILGQGPKLLIQFQNNGVVDDSQLPKDRFSAERLKGVDSTLKIQPAKLEDSAVYLCASSPHTEYEQYFGPGTRLTVT.

This chain connects TRBV6-2 or TRBV6-3 to TRBJ1-2, with 8 bases that match TRBD1. The V gene's germline CDR1 is MNHEY and CDR2 SVGEGT. The CDR3 length is 15 residues. With 2 bases clipped from V and 7 bases from J, the junction kept 9 bases outside the gene matches. CDR3 loop: CASSYGGQGLRGYTF. The CDR3 DNA reads as TGTGCCAGCAGTTACGGCGGACAGGGCCTGCGTGGCTACACCTTC.

The J gene is TRBJ1-2, the V gene TRBV7-9; D ambiguous. This CDR3 spans 12 amino acids. Trimming took off 2 bases at V and 8 bases at J, with 9 bases between the two ends. The germline CDR1 and CDR2 sequences are SEHNR and FQNEAQ (reference sequence). The CDR3 nucleotides read TGTGCCAGCAGCTTAAGAGGGTACGGCTACACCTTC. This gives the protein CASSLRGYGYTF.

The genes are TRBV5-8 and TRBJ2-3; 15 bases align to TRBD2. Germline-derived CDR1 and CDR2 are SGHTS and YDEGEE. The CDR3 contains 18 residues. The V segment lost 4 bases and the J segment 5 bases; nucleotides outside the gene matches: 11. The CDR3 reads CASSPGGLAGGVGDTQYF. CDR3 DNA sequence: TGTGCCAGCAGCCCCGGGGGACTAGCGGGGGGTGTAGGAGATACGCAGTATTTT.

The gene calls are TRBV4-2 and TRBJ1-1; unclear D gene. The CDR3 spans 18 residues. Trimming shortened V by 0 bases and J by 1 base, and 18 bases separated the two germline ends. From germline, CDR1 is LGHNA and CDR2 YNFKEQ. CDR3 in amino acids: CASSQDPPSSTGNTEAFF. CDR3 coding DNA: TGTGCCAGCAGCCAAGATCCCCCCTCTTCTACTGGGAACACTGAAGCTTTCTTT.

The chain uses TRBV29-1 and TRBJ1-1; weak D call: TRBD1 (6 bases). Germline V gives CDR1 SQVTM, CDR2 ANQGSEA. The V and J ends lost 7 bases and 1 base respectively, with 13 bases between them. This CDR3 is 13 amino acids long. The CDR3 loop reads CSAGTNQNTEAFF. CDR3 DNA sequence: TGCAGCGCAGGGACAAACCAGAACACTGAAGCTTTCTTT.

This chain links TRBV7-3 with TRBJ2-3, with 10 bases aligning to TRBD2. CDR3 length: 16 residues. V gave up 5 bases and J gave up 4 bases; unmatched junction bases: 9. Germline CDR1 is SGHTA and CDR2 is FQGTGA. CDR3 loop: CASSRGLAGVSDTQYF. The CDR3 DNA reads TGTGCCAGCAGCCGCGGGCTAGCGGGGGTCTCAGATACGCAGTATTTT.